This T cell receptor (beta chain) was documented in a study of blood T cells in healthy people across ages. Study results and limitations: Strongly correlated with naive T cell percentage was TCR beta diversity.

The second PCR ran roughly 6 to 11 cycles with a sample-barcoded 5' primer and J-beta primers. TCRdb analysed the 5' RACE reads with MiXCR anew, one entry per CDR3 protein. The table has about 1.1 million distinct CDR3 sequences, 35% to 40% seen once. The table lists this clonotype with a few counts. Its specificity is unknown. With V trimmed by 0 bases and J by 1 base, 6 bases remained unmatched. Germline V gives CDR1 DFQATT, CDR2 SNEGSKA (reference sequence). This CDR3 has 17 amino acids. The sequence derives from a man between 18 and 35 years old in good health. Sequencing was performed on blood. This sequence joins TRBV20-1 and TRBJ2-1; 10 nucleotides line up with TRBD2. The CDR3 sequence: CSAREGLAGESYNEQFF. The CDR3 region has the DNA TGCAGTGCTAGAGAAGGGCTAGCGGGGGAATCCTACAATGAGCAGTTCTTC.